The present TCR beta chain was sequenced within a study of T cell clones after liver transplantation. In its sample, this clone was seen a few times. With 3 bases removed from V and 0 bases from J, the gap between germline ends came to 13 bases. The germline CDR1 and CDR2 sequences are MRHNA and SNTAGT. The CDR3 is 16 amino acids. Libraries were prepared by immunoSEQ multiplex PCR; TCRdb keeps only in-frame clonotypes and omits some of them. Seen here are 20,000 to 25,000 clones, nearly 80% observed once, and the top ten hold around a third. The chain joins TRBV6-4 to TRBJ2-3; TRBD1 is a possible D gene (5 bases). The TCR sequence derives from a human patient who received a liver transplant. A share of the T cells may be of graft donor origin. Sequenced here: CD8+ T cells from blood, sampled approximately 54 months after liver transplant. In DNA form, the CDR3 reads TGTGCCAGCAGTGATCTCAGGACAACTAGCACAGATACGCAGTATTTT. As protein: CASSDLRTTSTDTQYF.